Described below is a single T cell receptor beta chain sequence and its context. The sample comes from a study of blood T cell repertoires in COVID-19. Turning to the study itself: COVID-19 samples collected from the United States, Italy and Spain covered acute and convalescent phases. PBMCs, B-cell-depleted T cells, or T cells were the source of the cDNA or gDNA that made up the material.

The CDR3 loop spans 13 amino acids. Trimming left V 7 bases short and J 4 bases short, with 13 bases between. Original processing notes: It was from reference gene primer amplification that nucleated cell counts were estimated. Clones were sequenced by immunoSEQ multiplex PCR, and TCRdb holds only the in-frame ones, with some missing. From that table come the V and J calls and clone size; the DNA was used to work out D and trimming. The sample lists about 190,000 clones; around 90% were seen once. The sequence was obtained from a man aged 35-49 years with acute or convalescent COVID-19. Sequencing used peripheral blood. The chain links TRBV12-3 or TRBV12-4 to TRBJ1-2; no definite D call. The CDR3 nucleotides are TGTGCCAGCACCATCCGGGTCGGCTATGGCTACACCTTC. Protein product: CASTIRVGYGYTF.